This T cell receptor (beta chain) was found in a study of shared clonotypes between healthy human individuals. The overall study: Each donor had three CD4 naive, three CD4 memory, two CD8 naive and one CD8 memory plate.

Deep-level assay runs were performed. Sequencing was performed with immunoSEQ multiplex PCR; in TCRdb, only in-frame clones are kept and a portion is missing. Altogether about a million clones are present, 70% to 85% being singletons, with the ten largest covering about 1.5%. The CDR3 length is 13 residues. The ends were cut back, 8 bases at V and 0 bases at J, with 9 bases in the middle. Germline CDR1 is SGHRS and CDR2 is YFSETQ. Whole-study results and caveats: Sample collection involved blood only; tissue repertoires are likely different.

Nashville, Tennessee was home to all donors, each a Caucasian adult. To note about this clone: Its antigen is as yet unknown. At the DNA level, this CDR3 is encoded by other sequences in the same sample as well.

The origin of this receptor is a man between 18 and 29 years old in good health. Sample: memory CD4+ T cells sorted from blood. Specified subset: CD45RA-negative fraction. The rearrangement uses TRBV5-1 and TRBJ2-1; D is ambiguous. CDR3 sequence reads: CASRDSSYNEQFF. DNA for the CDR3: TGCGCCAGTCGCGATAGCTCCTACAATGAGCAGTTCTTC.